These T cell receptor beta chains were read from a single sample in a study of blood T cell repertoires in COVID-19. Clones were read by immunoSEQ multiplex PCR, and TCRdb kept only the in-frame ones, dropping some. The table lists around 200,000 clones, more than 70% of them singletons, with 2% to 3% in the top ten. The material sequenced was peripheral blood. These receptors all come from a man aged 40-49 years with active or convalescent COVID-19. The CDR3 runs from the conserved cysteine through the conserved F or W. A D gene is named only where the DNA matches it firmly. Clone size appears in some rows only: once, few, many, or a class for an expanded clone.

DNA | CDR3 | size | J | V | D
TGTGCCAGCAGCCAAAGTTCCGGGGAAAAACTGTTTTTT | CASSQSSGEKLFF | - | TRBJ1-4 | TRBV3-1/TRBV3-2 | -
TGTGCCAGCAGCCTCCGGGACATAAACACCGGGGAGCTGTTTTTT | CASSLRDINTGELFF | - | TRBJ2-2 | TRBV5-4 | -
TGTGCCAGCAGCTTATCCGTAGAGACCCAGTACTTC | CASSLSVETQYF | - | TRBJ2-5 | TRBV7-9 | -
TGTGCCAGTAGTACCCAACCCCCCAGGGGGAATAACTATGGCTACACCTTC | CASSTQPPRGNNYGYTF | few | TRBJ1-2 | TRBV19 | TRBD1
TGTGCCAGTAAGCGGGGGGGCAACCAAGAGACCCAGTACTTC | CASKRGGNQETQYF | - | TRBJ2-5 | TRBV3-1/TRBV3-2 | TRBD2
TGTGCCACCAGCAGCCCGTTAGCCAAAAACATTCAGTACTTC | CATSSPLAKNIQYF | - | TRBJ2-4 | TRBV15 | -
TGCGCCAGCAGCCCCCGTGGGGGGGGCTACTATGGCTACACCTTC | CASSPRGGGYYGYTF | - | TRBJ1-2 | TRBV4-3 | -
TGCGCCAGCAGCCAAGATGAGGGCTCCTACGAGCAGTACTTC | CASSQDEGSYEQYF | - | TRBJ2-7 | TRBV4-1 | -
TGTGCCAGCAGCCTGACAGGGGCGGGAGGCTACACCTTC | CASSLTGAGGYTF | few | TRBJ1-2 | TRBV14 | TRBD1
TGTGCCAGTAGTAGAGACGGTACCTACGAGCAGTACTTC | CASSRDGTYEQYF | - | TRBJ2-7 | TRBV19 | -
TGTGCCAGCAACCTGGAAGGAGGGGAGGCGTCCACTGAAGCTTTCTTT | CASNLEGGEASTEAFF | - | TRBJ1-1 | TRBV7-9 | -
TGTGCCAGCAGCGCCTCCGGGACAGGGGGCGGAGAGCAGTACTTC | CASSASGTGGGEQYF | many | TRBJ2-7 | TRBV13 | TRBD1
TGTGCCAGCAAGGCAGACAGGGGGTGGACTGAAGCTTTCTTT | CASKADRGWTEAFF | once | TRBJ1-1 | TRBV2 | TRBD1
TGTGCCAGCAGGGAGACCGGGTACAATCAGCCCCAGCATTTT | CASRETGYNQPQHF | - | TRBJ1-5 | TRBV6-5 | -
TGTGCCAGTAGTCCCGCTACAAGGGGGATCGGGGAGCTGTTTTTT | CASSPATRGIGELFF | - | TRBJ2-2 | TRBV19 | -
TGTGCCAGCAGTCCTGACAGGGCTAACACTGAAGCTTTCTTT | CASSPDRANTEAFF | - | TRBJ1-1 | TRBV2 | TRBD1
TGTGCCAGCAGCCGGAACCGGGTCGAGCAGTACTTC | CASSRNRVEQYF | once | TRBJ2-7 | TRBV12-3/TRBV12-4 | -
TGCGCCAGCAGCACCCGGGACAGGGAGGATCAGCCCCAGCATTTT | CASSTRDREDQPQHF | - | TRBJ1-5 | TRBV4-1 | TRBD1
TGTGCCAGCAGTTTAGGCGGGAAGGGCACAGATACGCAGTATTTT | CASSLGGKGTDTQYF | - | TRBJ2-3 | TRBV28 | -
TGTGCCAGCAGCCAAGCCCAGATTAGCCTCATGAACACTGAAGCTTTCTTT | CASSQAQISLMNTEAFF | - | TRBJ1-1 | TRBV4-2 | -
TGCGCCAGCAGCCCTCGCGACAGGGCTTCACCCCTCCACTTT | CASSPRDRASPLHF | few | TRBJ1-6 | TRBV4-1 | TRBD1
TGTGCCAGCAGCGCTAGCGGGGGGGCTCCCGGGGAGCTGTTTTTT | CASSASGGAPGELFF | - | TRBJ2-2 | TRBV9 | TRBD2
TGTGCCAGTAGTATTAGTCCAGGGAACTATGGCTACACCTTC | CASSISPGNYGYTF | - | TRBJ1-2 | TRBV19 | -
TGTGCCAGCAGCTTAGAGGCGCGGCGGCAAGGGACCCAGTACTTC | CASSLEARRQGTQYF | - | TRBJ2-5 | TRBV7-2 | -
TGTGCCAGCAGCTTGACAGAAGAGACCCAGTACTTC | CASSLTEETQYF | - | TRBJ2-5 | TRBV5-5 | -
TGCAGCGTTGTTTCCAGGGGTAAGGGGAAAGTCTACGAGCAGTACTTC | CSVVSRGKGKVYEQYF | - | TRBJ2-7 | TRBV29-1 | -
TGTGCCAGCAGTTCCAGCGATAGCAATCAGCCCCAGCATTTT | CASSSSDSNQPQHF | once | TRBJ1-5 | TRBV28 | -
TGTGCCAGTAGTATAGGGGGAGGCACTGAAGCTTTCTTT | CASSIGGGTEAFF | few | TRBJ1-1 | TRBV19 | -
TGTGCCACCAGCAGAGAACCAGCGGGGGAACTGAATGAGCAGTTCTTC | CATSREPAGELNEQFF | - | TRBJ2-1 | TRBV15 | TRBD2
TGTGCCAGCAGTCGGGGGTACGAGCAGTACTTC | CASSRGYEQYF | once | TRBJ2-7 | TRBV12-3/TRBV12-4 | -
TGTGCCAGCAGCTTGGTACGGGCTGAAGCTTTCTTT | CASSLVRAEAFF | - | TRBJ1-1 | TRBV5-5 | -
TGTGCCAGCAGTGATTGGGCCGTGGGGACAGGCGGAAATGAGCAGTTCTTC | CASSDWAVGTGGNEQFF | - | TRBJ2-1 | TRBV25-1 | TRBD1
TGCGCCAGCAGCTCTAGTCCGGGACAGGGGCTCGAGCAGTACTTC | CASSSSPGQGLEQYF | few | TRBJ2-7 | TRBV5-1 | TRBD1
TGTGCCAGCAGTGATGGCAACTACAATGAGCAGTTCTTC | CASSDGNYNEQFF | - | TRBJ2-1 | TRBV2 | -
TGCGCCAGCAGCCAAGGGACTGGAACCTACGAGCAGTACTTC | CASSQGTGTYEQYF | - | TRBJ2-7 | TRBV4-1 | -
TGCGCCAGCAGACAGGGGGAGACAGATACGCAGTATTTT | CASRQGETDTQYF | - | TRBJ2-3 | TRBV5-1 | TRBD1